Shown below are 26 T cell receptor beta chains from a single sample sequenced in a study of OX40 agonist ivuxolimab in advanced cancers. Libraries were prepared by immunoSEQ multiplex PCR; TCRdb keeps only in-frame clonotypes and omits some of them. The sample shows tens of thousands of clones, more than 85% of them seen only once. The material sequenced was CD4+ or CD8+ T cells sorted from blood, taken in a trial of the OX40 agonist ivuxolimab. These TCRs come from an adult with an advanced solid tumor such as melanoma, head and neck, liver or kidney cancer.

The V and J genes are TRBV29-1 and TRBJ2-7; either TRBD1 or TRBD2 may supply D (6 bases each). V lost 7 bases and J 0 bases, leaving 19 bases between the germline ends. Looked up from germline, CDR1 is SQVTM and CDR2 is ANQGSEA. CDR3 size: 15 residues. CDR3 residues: CSANVAGHSSYEQYF. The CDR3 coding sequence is TGCAGCGCCAATGTGGCGGGACACAGCTCCTACGAGCAGTACTTC.

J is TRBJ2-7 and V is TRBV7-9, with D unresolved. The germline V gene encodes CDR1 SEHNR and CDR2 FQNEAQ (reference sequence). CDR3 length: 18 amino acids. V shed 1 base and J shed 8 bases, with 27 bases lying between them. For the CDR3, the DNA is TGTGCCAGCAGCTTAGTGTTTAGGCAGTCCGACGAGCTTGCGCAGCAGTACTTC. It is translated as CASSLVFRQSDELAQQYF.

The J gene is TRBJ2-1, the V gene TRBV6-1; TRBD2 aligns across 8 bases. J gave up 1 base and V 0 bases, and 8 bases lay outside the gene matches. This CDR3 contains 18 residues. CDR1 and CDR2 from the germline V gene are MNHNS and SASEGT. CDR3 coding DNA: TGTGCCAGCAGTGAAGCGAGCCTAGCGGGTCGATCCTACAATGAGCAGTTCTTC. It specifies CASSEASLAGRSYNEQFF.

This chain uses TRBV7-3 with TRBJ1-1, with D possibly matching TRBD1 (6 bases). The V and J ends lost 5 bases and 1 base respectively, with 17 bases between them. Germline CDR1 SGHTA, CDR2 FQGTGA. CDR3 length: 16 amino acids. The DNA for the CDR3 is TGTGCCAGCAGCGCTATCCCAGGGGCGGCGAACACTGAAGCTTTCTTT. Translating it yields CASSAIPGAANTEAFF.

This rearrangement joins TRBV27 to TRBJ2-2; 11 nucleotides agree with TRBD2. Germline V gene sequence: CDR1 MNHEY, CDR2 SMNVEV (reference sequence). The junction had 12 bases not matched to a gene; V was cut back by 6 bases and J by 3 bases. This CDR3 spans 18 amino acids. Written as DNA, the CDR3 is TGTGCCAGCAGCACCTCAGTAACTAGCGGGGGTCACACCGGGGAGCTGTTTTTT. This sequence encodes CASSTSVTSGGHTGELFF.

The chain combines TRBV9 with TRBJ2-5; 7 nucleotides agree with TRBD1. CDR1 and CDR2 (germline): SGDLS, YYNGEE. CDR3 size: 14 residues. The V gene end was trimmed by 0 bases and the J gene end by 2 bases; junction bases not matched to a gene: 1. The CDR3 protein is CASSVGQGQETQYF. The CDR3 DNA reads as TGTGCCAGCAGCGTAGGACAGGGTCAAGAGACCCAGTACTTC.

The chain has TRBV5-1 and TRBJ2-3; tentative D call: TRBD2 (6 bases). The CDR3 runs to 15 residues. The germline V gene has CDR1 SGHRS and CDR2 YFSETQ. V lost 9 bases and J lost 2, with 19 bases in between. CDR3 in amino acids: CATSGSGGNTDTQYF. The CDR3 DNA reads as TGCGCCACCTCCGGTAGCGGCGGAAACACAGATACGCAGTATTTT.

CDR3 sequence: CASSLSNYGYTF. In nucleotides, the CDR3 is TGTGCCAGCAGTTTGTCTAACTATGGCTACACCTTC. The genes are TRBV28 and TRBJ1-2, with unresolved D. Deletions cut 3 bases from V and 0 bases from J, with 2 bases between. The CDR3 runs 12 residues. Germline V gene data show CDR1 as MDHEN and CDR2 as SYDVKM.

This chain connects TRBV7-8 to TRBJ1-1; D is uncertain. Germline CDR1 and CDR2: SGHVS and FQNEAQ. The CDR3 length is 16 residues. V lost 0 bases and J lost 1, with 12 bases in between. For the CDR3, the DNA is TGTGCCAGCAGCTTAGCGGCCCGAGTCGAGAACACTGAAGCTTTCTTT. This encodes CASSLAARVENTEAFF.

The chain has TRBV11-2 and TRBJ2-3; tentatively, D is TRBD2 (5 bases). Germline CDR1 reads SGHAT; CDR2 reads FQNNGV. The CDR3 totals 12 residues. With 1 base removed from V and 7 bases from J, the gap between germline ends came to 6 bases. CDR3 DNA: TGTGCCAGCAGCTTAGGGAGGAATACGCAGTATTTT. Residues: CASSLGRNTQYF.

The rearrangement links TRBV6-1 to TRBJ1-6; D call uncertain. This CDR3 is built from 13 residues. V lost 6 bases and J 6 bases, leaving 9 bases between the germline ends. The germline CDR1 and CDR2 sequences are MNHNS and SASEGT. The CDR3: CASSHDFNSPLHF. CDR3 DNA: TGTGCCAGCAGCCACGACTTTAATTCACCCCTCCACTTT.

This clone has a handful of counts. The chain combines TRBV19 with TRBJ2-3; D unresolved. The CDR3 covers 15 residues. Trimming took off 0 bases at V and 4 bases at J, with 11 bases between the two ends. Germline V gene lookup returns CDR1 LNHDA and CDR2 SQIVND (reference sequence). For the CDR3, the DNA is TGTGCCAGTAGTATAGATAGTAAGAGGTCAGATACGCAGTATTTT. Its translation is CASSIDSKRSDTQYF.

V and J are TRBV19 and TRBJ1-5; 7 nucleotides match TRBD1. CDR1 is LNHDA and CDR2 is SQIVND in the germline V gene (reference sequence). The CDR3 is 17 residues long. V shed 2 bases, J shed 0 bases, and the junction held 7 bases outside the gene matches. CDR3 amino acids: CASSIRGTAYSNQPQHF. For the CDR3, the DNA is TGTGCCAGTAGTATAAGGGGGACAGCTTATAGCAATCAGCCCCAGCATTTT.

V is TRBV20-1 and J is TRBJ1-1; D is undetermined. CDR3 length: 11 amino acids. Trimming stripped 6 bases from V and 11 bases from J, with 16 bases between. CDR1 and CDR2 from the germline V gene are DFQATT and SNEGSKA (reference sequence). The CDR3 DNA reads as TGCAGTGCCCTGGAAGAGAAAATCGCTTTCTTT. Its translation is CSALEEKIAFF.

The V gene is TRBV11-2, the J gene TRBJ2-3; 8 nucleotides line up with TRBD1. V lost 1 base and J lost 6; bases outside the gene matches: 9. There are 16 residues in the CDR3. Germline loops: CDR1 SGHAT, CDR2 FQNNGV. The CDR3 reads CASSLVPGQAPDTQYF. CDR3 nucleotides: TGTGCCAGCAGCTTAGTCCCGGGACAGGCCCCGGATACGCAGTATTTT. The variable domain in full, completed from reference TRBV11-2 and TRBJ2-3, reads EAGVAQSPRYKIIEKRQSVAFWCNPISGHATLYWYQQILGQGPKLLIQFQNNGVVDDSQLPKDRFSAERLKGVDSTLKIQPAKLEDSAVYLCASSLVPGQAPDTQYFGPGTRLTVL.

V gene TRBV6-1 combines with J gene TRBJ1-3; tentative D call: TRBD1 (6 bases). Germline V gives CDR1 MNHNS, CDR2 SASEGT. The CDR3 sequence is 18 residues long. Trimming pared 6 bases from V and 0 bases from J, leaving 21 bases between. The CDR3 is CASSEFPAGASSGNTIYF. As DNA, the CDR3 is TGTGCCAGCAGCGAATTCCCCGCGGGGGCTTCCTCTGGAAACACCATATATTTT.

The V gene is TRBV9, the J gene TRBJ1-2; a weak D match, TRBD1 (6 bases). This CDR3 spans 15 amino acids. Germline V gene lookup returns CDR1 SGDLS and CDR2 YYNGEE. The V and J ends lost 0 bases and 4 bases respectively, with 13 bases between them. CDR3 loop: CASSVAGGAGYGYTF. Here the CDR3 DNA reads TGTGCCAGCAGCGTAGCTGGGGGCGCCGGCTATGGCTACACCTTC.

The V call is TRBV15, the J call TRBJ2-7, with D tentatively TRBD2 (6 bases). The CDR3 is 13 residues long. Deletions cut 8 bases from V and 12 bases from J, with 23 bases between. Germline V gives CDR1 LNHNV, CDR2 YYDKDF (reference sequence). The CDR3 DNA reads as TGTGCCACCGCAGCGGGCGGTTACTACGAGTTGTACTTC. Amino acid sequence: CATAAGGYYELYF.

The CDR3 DNA reads TGTGCCAGCAGTGTTAGGGCCCATCAGCCCCAGCATTTT. It encodes CASSVRAHQPQHF. This chain joins TRBV28 and TRBJ1-5, with D hard to call. The CDR3 length is 13 residues. V lost 5 bases and J lost 5, with 10 bases in between. Germline-derived CDR1 and CDR2 are MDHEN and SYDVKM.

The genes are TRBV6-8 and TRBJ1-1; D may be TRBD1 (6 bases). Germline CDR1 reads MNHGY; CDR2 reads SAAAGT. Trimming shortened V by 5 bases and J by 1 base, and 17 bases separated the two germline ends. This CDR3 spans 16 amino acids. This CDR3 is CASSPTIQTGNTEAFF. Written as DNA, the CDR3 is TGTGCCAGCAGTCCTACGATACAGACAGGGAACACTGAAGCTTTCTTT.

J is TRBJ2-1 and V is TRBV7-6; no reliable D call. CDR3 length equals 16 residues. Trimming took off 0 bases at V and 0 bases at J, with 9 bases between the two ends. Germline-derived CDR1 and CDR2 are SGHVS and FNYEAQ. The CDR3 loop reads CASSLAGVSSYNEQFF. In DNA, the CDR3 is TGTGCCAGCAGCTTAGCCGGCGTTAGCTCCTACAATGAGCAGTTCTTC.

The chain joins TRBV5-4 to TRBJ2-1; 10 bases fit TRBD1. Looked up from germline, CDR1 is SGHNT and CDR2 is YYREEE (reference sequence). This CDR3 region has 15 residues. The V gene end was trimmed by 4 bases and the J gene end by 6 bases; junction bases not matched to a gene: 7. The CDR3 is CASSTRDRGSNEQFF. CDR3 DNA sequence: TGTGCCAGCAGCACCCGGGACAGGGGCTCCAATGAGCAGTTCTTC. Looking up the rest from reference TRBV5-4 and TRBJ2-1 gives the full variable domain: ETGVTQSPTHLIKTRGQQVTLRCSSQSGHNTVSWYQQALGQGPQFIFQYYREEENGRGNFPPRFSGLQFPNYSSELNVNALELDDSALYLCASSTRDRGSNEQFFGPGTRLTVL.

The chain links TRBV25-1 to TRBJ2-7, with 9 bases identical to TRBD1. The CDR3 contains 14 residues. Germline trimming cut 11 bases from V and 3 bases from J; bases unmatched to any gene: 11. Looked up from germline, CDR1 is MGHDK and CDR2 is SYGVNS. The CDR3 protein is CAFYGGTGNYEQYF. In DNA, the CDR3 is TGTGCCTTTTATGGGGGGACAGGGAACTACGAGCAGTACTTC.

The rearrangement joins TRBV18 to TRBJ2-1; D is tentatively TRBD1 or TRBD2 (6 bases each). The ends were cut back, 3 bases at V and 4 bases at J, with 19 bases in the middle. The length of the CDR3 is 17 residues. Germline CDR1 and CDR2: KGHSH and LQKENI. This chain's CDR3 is CASSPIGGGGIYNEQFF. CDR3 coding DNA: TGTGCCAGCTCACCTATCGGAGGGGGAGGTATTTACAATGAGCAGTTCTTC.

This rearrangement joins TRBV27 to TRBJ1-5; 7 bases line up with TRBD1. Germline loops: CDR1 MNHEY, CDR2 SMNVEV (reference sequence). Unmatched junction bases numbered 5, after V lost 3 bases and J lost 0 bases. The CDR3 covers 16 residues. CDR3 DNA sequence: TGTGCCAGCAGTTTGAAGGGGGCTTTTAGCAATCAGCCCCAGCATTTT. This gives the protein CASSLKGAFSNQPQHF.

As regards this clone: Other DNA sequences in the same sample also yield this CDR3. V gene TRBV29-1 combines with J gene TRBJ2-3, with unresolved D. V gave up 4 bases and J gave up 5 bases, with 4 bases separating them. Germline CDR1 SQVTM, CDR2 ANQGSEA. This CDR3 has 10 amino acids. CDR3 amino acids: CSVGEDTQYF. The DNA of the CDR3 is TGCAGCGTTGGTGAAGATACGCAGTATTTT.